One and the same sample provided the 12 T cell receptor beta chains below, sequenced in a study of T cell repertoires in cytomegalovirus infection. Their recognized antigens are unknown. Via MiXCR, TCRdb re-called the reads, giving one row per CDR3 protein. The sample lists a few hundred thousand distinct CDR3 sequences; about 32% were seen once. Source: cultured PBMCs, taken from culture after CMV antigen stimulation. These receptors were collected from a human donor in good health (CMV status not recorded). Some clones in this sample may be carry-over from other donors' samples.

The chain recombines TRBV19 with TRBJ2-5; 8 bases match TRBD2. Trimming cost V 5 bases and J 1 base; bases outside gene matches: 12. The CDR3 is 17 amino acids. Germline values: CDR1 LNHDA, CDR2 SQIVND (reference sequence). CDR3 in DNA: TGTGCCAGTAGTCGGTGGAGTAGCGGGATGGGCCAAGAGACCCAGTACTTC. This encodes CASSRWSSGMGQETQYF.

This clonotype was found many times. The chain is built from TRBV7-8 and TRBJ2-5; D is unresolved. The CDR3 runs to 14 residues. Germline-derived CDR1 and CDR2 are SGHVS and FQNEAQ. V was trimmed by 3 bases and J by 0 bases, leaving 8 bases between them. CDR3 protein: CASSLTTYQETQYF. The CDR3 nucleotides read TGTGCCAGCAGCTTGACGACGTACCAAGAGACCCAGTACTTC. Using reference TRBV7-8 and TRBJ2-5 for the parts outside the CDR3, the full variable domain is GAGVSQSPRYKVAKRGQDVALRCDPISGHVSLFWYQQALGQGPEFLTYFQNEAQLDKSGLPSDRFFAERPEGSVSTLKIQRTQQEDSAVYLCASSLTTYQETQYFGPGTRLLVL.

This clonotype was recorded a few times. The gene calls are TRBV7-2 and TRBJ2-1; TRBD2 aligns across 10 bases. V lost 3 bases and J lost 7; bases outside the gene matches: 3. The CDR3 spans 14 residues. Looked up from germline, CDR1 is SGHTA and CDR2 is FQGNSA. This CDR3 reads CASSFALAGNEQFF. CDR3 sequence (DNA): TGTGCCAGCAGCTTCGCACTAGCGGGAAATGAGCAGTTCTTC.

The chain employs TRBV27 and TRBJ2-1, with TRBD2 matching over 11 bases. The CDR3 is 16 residues long. Looked up from germline, CDR1 is MNHEY and CDR2 is SMNVEV (reference sequence). The trim removed 5 bases at V and 0 bases at J, leaving 3 bases unmatched. The CDR3 nucleotides read TGTGCCAGCAGTCGGGGACTAGCGGCCTCCTACAATGAGCAGTTCTTC. This translates into CASSRGLAASYNEQFF.

Ten or more counts support this clonotype. V gene TRBV7-2 combines with J gene TRBJ1-1; TRBD1 agrees at 10 bases. Germline V gene sequence: CDR1 SGHTA, CDR2 FQGNSA. J was trimmed by 4 bases and V by 5 bases; bases with no gene match: 4. The CDR3 runs 14 residues. The CDR3 region is CASSPGQGSTEAFF. The CDR3, as DNA: TGTGCCAGCAGCCCGGGACAGGGGAGCACTGAAGCTTTCTTT.

This clonotype was seen a few times. The J gene is TRBJ1-1, the V gene TRBV7-9; D gene ambiguous. CDR3 length equals 14 residues. CDR1 and CDR2 (germline): SEHNR, FQNEAQ (reference sequence). V was clipped by 1 base and J by 1 base, with 7 bases between them. This CDR3 reads CASSLGSENTEAFF. For the CDR3, the DNA is TGTGCCAGCAGCTTAGGATCGGAGAACACTGAAGCTTTCTTT.

The genes are TRBV4-1 and TRBJ1-1, with unresolved D. V was shortened by 2 bases and J by 4 bases, with 14 bases between the two germline ends. Germline V CDR1 and CDR2: MGHRA, YSYEKL. The length of the CDR3 is 15 residues. CDR3 sequence reads: CASSQRGGLSTEAFF. In DNA, the CDR3 is TGCGCCAGCAGCCAACGTGGAGGGTTGAGCACTGAAGCTTTCTTT.

This clonotype was detected a few times. The chain uses TRBV2 and TRBJ1-1, with D uncertain. Trimming took 4 bases from V and 0 from J, leaving 6 bases between them. This CDR3 spans 13 amino acids. CDR1 SNHLY and CDR2 FYNNEI come from the germline V gene. The CDR3 DNA follows: TGTGCCAGCAGTGCGGAGGTGAACACTGAAGCTTTCTTT. It yields the protein CASSAEVNTEAFF.

This clonotype was counted between two and nine times. The rearrangement links TRBV14 to TRBJ1-1; no definite D call. This CDR3 spans 13 amino acids. Germline CDR1 is SGHDN and CDR2 is FVKESK. The V end lost 7 bases, the J end lost 1 base, and 10 bases lay between the germline ends. CDR3 loop: CASKVKPNTEAFF. Here the CDR3 DNA reads TGTGCCAGCAAGGTGAAGCCGAACACTGAAGCTTTCTTT.

This clonotype was picked up a small number of times. The CDR3 DNA follows: TGTGCCAGCAGTTCGCCGCTAGCGGGAATCTACGAGCAGTACTTC. This gives the protein CASSSPLAGIYEQYF. The genes are TRBV27 and TRBJ2-7; 9 bases map to TRBD2. Trimming removed 4 bases from V and 3 bases from J; junction bases left unmatched: 7. The CDR3 spans 15 residues. CDR1 and CDR2 (germline): MNHEY, SMNVEV (reference sequence).

This clonotype was observed a few times. The rearrangement uses TRBV6-5 and TRBJ2-1; 14 nucleotides match TRBD2. This CDR3 has 14 amino acids. Germline V gives CDR1 MNHEY, CDR2 SVGAGI. V lost 6 bases, J lost 8 bases, and 3 bases stayed unmatched. CDR3 coding DNA: TGTGCCAGCAGGGGACTAGCGGGAGCGGATGAGCAGTTCTTC. This gives the protein CASRGLAGADEQFF.

This clonotype has a handful of counts. The chain uses TRBV2 and TRBJ2-1; TRBD1 matches at 10 bases. This CDR3 spans 16 amino acids. Trimming at V came to 5 bases and at J to 0 bases, leaving 4 bases not matched to a gene. CDR1 SNHLY and CDR2 FYNNEI come from the germline V gene. This CDR3 reads CASSKDRGSSYNEQFF. CDR3 coding DNA: TGTGCCAGCAGTAAGGACAGGGGGAGCTCCTACAATGAGCAGTTCTTC.